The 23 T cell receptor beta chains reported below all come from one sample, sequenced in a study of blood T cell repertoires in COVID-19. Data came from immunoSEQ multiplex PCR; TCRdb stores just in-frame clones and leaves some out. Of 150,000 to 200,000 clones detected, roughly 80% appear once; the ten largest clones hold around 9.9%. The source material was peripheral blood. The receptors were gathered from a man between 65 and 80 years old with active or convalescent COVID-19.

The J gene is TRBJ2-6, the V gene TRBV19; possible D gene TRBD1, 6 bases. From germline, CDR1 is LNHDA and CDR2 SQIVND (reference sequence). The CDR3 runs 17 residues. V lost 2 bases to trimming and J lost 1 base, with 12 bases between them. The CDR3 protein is CASSIQGKLSGANVLTF. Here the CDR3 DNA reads TGTGCCAGTAGTATACAGGGGAAACTGTCTGGGGCCAACGTCCTGACTTTC.

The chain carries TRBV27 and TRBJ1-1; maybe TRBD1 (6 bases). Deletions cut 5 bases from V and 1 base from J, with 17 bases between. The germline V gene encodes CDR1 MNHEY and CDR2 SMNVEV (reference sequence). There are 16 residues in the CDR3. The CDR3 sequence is CASSPRATGPNTEAFF. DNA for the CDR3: TGTGCCAGCAGTCCCAGAGCTACAGGGCCGAACACTGAAGCTTTCTTT.

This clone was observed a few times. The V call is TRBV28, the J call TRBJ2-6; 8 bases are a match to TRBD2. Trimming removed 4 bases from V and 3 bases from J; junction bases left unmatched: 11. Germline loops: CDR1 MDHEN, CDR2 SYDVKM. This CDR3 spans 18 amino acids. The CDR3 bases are TGTGCCAGCAGTTCCCGCCAGCGGGGGCGCGGTGGGGCCAACGTCCTGACTTTC. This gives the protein CASSSRQRGRGGANVLTF.

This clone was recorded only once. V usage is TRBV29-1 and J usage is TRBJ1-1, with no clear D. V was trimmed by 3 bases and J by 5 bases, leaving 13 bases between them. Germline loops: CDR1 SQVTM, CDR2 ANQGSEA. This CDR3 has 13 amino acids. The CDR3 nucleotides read TGCAGCGTTGACCGGGCCCGCGGGACTGAAGCTTTCTTT. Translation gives CSVDRARGTEAFF.

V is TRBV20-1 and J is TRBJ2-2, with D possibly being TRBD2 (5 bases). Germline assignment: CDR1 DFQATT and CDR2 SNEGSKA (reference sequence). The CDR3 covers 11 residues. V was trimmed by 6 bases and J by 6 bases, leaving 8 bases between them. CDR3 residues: CSAVGAGELFF. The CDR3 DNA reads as TGCAGTGCGGTCGGGGCCGGGGAGCTGTTTTTT.

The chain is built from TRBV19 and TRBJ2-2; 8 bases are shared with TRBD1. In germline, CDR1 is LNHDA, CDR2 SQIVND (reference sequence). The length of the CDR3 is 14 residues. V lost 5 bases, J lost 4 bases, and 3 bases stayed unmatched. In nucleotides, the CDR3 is TGTGCCAGTAGTGCCGACAGGGGCACCGGGGAGCTGTTTTTT. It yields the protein CASSADRGTGELFF.

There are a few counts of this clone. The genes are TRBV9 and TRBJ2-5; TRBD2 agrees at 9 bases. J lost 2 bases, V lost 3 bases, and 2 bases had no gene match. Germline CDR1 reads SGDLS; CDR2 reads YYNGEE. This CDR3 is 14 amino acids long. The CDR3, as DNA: TGTGCCAGCAGCGCGGCGGGGGGGCAAGAGACCCAGTACTTC. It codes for CASSAAGGQETQYF.

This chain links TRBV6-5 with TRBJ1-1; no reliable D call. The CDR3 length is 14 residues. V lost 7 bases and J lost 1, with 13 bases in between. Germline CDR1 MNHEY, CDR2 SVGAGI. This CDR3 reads CASIPLRENTEAFF. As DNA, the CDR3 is TGTGCCAGCATTCCCCTACGGGAGAACACTGAAGCTTTCTTT.

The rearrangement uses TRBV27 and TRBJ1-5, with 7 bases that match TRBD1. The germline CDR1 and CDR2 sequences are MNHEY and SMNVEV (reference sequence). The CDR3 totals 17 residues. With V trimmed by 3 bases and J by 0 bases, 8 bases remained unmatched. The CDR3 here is CASSLLGTVHSNQPQHF. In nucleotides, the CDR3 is TGTGCCAGCAGTTTGTTAGGGACAGTGCATAGCAATCAGCCCCAGCATTTT.

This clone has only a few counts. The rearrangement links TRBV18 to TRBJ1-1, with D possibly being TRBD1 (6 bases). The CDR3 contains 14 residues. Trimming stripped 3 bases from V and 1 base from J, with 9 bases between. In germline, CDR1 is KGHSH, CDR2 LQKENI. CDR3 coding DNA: TGTGCCAGCTCACCCGGACAGACGAACACTGAAGCTTTCTTT. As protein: CASSPGQTNTEAFF.

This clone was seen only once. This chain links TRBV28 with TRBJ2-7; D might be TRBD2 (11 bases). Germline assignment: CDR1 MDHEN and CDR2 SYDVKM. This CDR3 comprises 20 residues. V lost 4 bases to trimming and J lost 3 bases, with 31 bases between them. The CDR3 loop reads CASSWDRGVTPGLAVYEQYF. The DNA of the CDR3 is TGTGCCAGCAGTTGGGACAGGGGCGTAACTCCGGGACTAGCGGTCTACGAGCAGTACTTC.

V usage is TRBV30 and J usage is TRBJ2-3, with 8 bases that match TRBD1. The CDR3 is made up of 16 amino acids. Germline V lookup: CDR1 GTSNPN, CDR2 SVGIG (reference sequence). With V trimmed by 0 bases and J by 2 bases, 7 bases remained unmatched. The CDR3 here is CAWSVQRTGYTDTQYF. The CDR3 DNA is TGTGCCTGGAGTGTACAGCGGACAGGGTACACAGATACGCAGTATTTT.

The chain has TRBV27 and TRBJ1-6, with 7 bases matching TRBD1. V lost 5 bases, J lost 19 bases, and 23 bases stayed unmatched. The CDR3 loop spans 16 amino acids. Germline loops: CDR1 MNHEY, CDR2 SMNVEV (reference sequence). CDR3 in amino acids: CASSLTGFIGSSRVHF. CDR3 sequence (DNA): TGTGCCAGCAGTCTGACAGGGTTCATTGGTTCTTCGCGGGTGCACTTT.

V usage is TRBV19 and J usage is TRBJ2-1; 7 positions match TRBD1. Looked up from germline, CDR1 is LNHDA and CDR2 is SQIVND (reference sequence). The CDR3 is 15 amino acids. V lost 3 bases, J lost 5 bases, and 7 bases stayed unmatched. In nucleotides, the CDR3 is TGTGCCAGTAGTATCGGCAGGGGGATCAACAATGAGCAGTTCTTC. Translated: CASSIGRGINNEQFF.

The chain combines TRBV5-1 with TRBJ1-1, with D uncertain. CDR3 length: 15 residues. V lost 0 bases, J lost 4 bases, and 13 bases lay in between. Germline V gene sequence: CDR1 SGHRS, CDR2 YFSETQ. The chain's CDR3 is CASSLVAAVGTEAFF. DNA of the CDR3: TGCGCCAGCAGCTTGGTCGCGGCCGTCGGCACTGAAGCTTTCTTT.

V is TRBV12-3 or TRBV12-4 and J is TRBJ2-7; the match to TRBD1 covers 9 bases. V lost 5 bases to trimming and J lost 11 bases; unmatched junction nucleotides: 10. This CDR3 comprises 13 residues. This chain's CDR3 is CASSLGGQGREYF. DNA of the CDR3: TGTGCCAGCAGTCTAGGGGGACAGGGACGAGAGTACTTC.

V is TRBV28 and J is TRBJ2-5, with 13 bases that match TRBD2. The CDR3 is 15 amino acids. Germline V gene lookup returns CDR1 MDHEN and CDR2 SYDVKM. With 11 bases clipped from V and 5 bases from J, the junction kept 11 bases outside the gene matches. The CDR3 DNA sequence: TGTGCCGGGAGGACTAGCGGGAGTTCTGAGGAGACCCAGTACTTC. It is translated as CAGRTSGSSEETQYF.

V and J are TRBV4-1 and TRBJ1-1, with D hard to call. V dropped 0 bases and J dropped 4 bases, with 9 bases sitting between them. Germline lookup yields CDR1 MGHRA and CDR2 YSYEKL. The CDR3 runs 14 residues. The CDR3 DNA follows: TGCGCCAGCAGCCAAGATCGGTATCCCACTGAAGCTTTCTTT. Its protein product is CASSQDRYPTEAFF.

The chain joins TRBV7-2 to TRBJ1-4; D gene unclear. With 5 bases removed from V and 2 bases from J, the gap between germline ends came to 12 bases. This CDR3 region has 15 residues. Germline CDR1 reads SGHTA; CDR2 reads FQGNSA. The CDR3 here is CASSPPGLTNEKLFF. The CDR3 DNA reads TGTGCCAGCAGCCCCCCCGGTTTGACTAATGAAAAACTGTTTTTT.

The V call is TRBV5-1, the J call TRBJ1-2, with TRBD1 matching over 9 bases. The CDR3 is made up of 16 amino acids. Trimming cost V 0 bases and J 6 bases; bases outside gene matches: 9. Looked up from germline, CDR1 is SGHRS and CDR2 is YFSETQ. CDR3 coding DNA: TGCGCCAGCAGCTTGGCGACAGGGGGGCGTCCCGATGGCTACACCTTC. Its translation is CASSLATGGRPDGYTF.

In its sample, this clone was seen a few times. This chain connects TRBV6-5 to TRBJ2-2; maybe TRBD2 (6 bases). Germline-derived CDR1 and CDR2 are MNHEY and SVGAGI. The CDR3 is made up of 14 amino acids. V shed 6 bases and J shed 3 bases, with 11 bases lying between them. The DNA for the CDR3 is TGTGCCAGCAGCCTGGGACTCTACACCGGGGAGCTGTTTTTT. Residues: CASSLGLYTGELFF.

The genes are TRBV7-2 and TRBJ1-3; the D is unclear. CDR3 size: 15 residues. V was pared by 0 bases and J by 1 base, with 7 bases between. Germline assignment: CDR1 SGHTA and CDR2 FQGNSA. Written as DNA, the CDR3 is TGTGCCAGCAGCTTAGCGGCCCAGTCTGGAAACACCATATATTTT. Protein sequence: CASSLAAQSGNTIYF.

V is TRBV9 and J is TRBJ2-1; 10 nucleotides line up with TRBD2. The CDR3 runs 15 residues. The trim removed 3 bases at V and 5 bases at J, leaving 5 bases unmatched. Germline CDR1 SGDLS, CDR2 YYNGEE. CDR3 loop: CASSETSGLNNEQFF. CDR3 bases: TGTGCCAGCAGCGAGACTAGCGGGCTTAACAATGAGCAGTTCTTC.